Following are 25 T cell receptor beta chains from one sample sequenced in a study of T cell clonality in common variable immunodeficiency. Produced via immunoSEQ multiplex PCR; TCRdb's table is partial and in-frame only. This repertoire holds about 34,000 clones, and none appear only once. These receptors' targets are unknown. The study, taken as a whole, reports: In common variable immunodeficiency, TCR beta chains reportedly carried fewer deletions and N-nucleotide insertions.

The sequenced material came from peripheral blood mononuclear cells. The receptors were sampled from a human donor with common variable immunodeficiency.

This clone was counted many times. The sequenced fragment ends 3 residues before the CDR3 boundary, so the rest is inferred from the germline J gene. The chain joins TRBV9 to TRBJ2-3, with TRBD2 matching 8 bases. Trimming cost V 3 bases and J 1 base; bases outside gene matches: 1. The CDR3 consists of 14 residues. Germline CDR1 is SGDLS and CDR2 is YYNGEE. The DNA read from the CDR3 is TGTGCCAGCAGCGCTAGCGGGCGCACAGATACG. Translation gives CASSASGRTDT. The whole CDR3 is CASSASGRTDTQYF.

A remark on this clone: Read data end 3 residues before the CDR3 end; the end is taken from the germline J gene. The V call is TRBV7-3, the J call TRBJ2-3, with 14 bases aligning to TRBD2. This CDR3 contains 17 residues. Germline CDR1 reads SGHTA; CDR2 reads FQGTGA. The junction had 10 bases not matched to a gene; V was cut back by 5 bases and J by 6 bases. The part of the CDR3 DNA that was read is TGTGCCAGCAGCGCCGGGACTAGCGGGAGAGGAGGGGATACG. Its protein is CASSAGTSGRGGDT. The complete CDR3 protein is CASSAGTSGRGGDTQYF.

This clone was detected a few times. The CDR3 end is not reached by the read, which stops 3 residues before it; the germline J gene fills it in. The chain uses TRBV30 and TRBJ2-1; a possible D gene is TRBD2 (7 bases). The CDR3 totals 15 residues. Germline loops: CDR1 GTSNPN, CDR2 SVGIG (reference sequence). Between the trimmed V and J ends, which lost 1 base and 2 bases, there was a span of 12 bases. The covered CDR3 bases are TGTGCCTGGAGTGGGGGGGGCGTCGCCTACAATGAG. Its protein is CAWSGGGVAYNE. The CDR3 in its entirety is CAWSGGGVAYNEQFF.

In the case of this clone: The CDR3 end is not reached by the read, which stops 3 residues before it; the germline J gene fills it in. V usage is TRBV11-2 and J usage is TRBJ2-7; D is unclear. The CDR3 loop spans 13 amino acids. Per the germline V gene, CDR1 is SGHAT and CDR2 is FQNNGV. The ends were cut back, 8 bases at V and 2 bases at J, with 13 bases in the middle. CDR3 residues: CASLRRVPYEQYF. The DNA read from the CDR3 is TGTGCCAGCCTTCGACGGGTCCCCTACGAG. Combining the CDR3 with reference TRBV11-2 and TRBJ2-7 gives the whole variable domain EAGVAQSPRYKIIEKRQSVAFWCNPISGHATLYWYQQILGQGPKLLIQFQNNGVVDDSQLPKDRFSAERLKGVDSTLKIQPAKLEDSAVYLCASLRRVPYEQYFGPGTRLTVT.

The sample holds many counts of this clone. The covered CDR3 bases are TGCAGTGCCTCCGGGACAGGAGGGAGGAATGAG. Its protein product is CSASGTGGRNE. The whole CDR3 sequence reads CSASGTGGRNEQFF. The V and J genes are TRBV20-1 and TRBJ2-1; 8 bases agree with TRBD1. The read finishes 3 residues shy of the CDR3 end, and the germline J gene is used to complete it. V dropped 6 bases and J dropped 7; count of bases not matched to a gene: 11. The germline V gene has CDR1 DFQATT and CDR2 SNEGSKA (reference sequence). The CDR3 contains 14 residues.

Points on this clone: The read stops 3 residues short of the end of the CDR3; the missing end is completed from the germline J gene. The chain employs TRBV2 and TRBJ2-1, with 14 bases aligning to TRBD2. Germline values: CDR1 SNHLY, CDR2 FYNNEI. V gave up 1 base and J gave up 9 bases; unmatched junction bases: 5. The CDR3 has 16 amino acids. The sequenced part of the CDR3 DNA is TGTGCCAGCAGTGAAGGCGGACTAGCGGGAGGACCTGAG. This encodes CASSEGGLAGGPE. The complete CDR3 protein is CASSEGGLAGGPEQFF.

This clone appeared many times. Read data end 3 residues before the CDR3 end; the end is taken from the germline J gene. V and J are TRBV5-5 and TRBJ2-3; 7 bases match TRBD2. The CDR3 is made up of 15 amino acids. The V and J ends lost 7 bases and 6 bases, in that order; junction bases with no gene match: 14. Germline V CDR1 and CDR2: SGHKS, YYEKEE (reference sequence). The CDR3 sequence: CASAHLATGGDTQYF. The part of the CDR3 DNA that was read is TGTGCCAGCGCGCATCTAGCGACCGGGGGGGATACG.

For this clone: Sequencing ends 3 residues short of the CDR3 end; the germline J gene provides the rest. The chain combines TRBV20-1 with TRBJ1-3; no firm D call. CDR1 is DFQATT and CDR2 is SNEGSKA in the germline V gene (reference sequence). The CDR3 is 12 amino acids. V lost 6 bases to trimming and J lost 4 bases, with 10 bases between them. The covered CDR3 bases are TGCAGTGCCCTGGAGCGAGGAAACACC. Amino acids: CSALERGNT. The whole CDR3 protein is CSALERGNTIYF.

The CDR3 loop reads CSASGGGGAWGGYTF. CDR3 DNA, as far as it was read: TGCAGTGCTAGCGGGGGCGGGGGCGCCTGGGGGGGC. The J gene is TRBJ1-2, the V gene TRBV20-1; maybe TRBD1 (6 bases). The CDR3 is cut off 3 residues early in the read; its end comes from the germline J gene. The CDR3 has 15 amino acids. The germline V gene has CDR1 DFQATT and CDR2 SNEGSKA (reference sequence).

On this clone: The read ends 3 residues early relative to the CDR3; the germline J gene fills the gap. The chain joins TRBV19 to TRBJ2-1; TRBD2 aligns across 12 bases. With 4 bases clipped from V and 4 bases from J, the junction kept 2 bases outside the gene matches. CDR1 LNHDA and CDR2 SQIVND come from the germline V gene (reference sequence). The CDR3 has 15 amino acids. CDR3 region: CASSTLAGGYNEQFF. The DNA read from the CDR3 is TGTGCCAGTAGTACCCTAGCGGGAGGGTACAATGAG.

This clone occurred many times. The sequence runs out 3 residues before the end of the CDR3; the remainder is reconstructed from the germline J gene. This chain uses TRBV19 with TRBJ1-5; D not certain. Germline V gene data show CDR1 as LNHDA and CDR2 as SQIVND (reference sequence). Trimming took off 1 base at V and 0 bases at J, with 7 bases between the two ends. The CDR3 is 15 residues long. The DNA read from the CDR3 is TGTGCCAGTAGTATAGGCGATTATAGCAATCAGCCC. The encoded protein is CASSIGDYSNQP. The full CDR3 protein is CASSIGDYSNQPQHF.

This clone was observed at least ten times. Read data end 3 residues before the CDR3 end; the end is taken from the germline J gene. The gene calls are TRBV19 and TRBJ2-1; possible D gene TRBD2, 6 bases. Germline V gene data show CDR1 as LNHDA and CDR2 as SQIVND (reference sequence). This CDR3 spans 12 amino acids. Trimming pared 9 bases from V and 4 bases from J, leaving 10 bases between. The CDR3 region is CASRSGYNEQFF. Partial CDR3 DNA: TGTGCCAGCCGAAGCGGGTACAATGAG.

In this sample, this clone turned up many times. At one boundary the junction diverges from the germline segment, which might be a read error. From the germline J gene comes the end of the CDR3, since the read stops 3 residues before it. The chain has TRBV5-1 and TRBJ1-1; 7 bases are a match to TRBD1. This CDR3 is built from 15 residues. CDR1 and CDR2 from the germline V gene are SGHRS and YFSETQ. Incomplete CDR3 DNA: TGCGCCAGCAGTTTGGACATCACAGGGGACACTGAA. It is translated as CASSLDITGDTE. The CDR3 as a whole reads CASSLDITGDTEAFF.

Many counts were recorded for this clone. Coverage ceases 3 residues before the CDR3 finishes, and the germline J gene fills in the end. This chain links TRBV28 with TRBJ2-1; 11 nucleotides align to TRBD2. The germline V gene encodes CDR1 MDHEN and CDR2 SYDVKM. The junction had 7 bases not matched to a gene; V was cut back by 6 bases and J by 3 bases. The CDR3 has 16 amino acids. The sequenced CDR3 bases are TGTGCCAGCAGGTCCGTTAGCGGGAGGGACTACAATGAG. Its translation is CASRSVSGRDYNE. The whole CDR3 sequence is CASRSVSGRDYNEQFF.

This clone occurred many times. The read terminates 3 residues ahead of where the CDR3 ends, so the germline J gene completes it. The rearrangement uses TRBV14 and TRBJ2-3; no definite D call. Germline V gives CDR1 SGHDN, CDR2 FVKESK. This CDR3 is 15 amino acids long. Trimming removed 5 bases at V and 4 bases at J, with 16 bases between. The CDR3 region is CASSAGPSGADTQYF. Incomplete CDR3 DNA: TGTGCCAGCAGCGCCGGTCCTTCAGGCGCAGATACG. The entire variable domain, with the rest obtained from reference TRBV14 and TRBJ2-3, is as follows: EAGVTQFPSHSVIEKGQTVTLRCDPISGHDNLYWYRRVMGKEIKFLLHFVKESKQDESGMPNNRFLAERTGGTYSTLKVQPAELEDSGVYFCASSAGPSGADTQYFGPGTRLTVL.

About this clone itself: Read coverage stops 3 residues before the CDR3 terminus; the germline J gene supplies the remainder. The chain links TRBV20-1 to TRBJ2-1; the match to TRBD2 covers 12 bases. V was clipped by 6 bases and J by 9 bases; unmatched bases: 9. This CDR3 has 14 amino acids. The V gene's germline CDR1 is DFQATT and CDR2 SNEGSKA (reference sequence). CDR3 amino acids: CSAPASGRESEQFF. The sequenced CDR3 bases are TGCAGTGCCCCGGCTAGCGGGAGGGAAAGTGAG.

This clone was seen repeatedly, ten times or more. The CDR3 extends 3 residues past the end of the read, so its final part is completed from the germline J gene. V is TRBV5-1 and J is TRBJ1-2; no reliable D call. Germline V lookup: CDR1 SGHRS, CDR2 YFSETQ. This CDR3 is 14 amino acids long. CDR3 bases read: TGCGCCAGCAGCTTGCAGCAAGGGCCAAAAGGC. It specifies CASSLQQGPKG. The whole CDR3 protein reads CASSLQQGPKGYTF.

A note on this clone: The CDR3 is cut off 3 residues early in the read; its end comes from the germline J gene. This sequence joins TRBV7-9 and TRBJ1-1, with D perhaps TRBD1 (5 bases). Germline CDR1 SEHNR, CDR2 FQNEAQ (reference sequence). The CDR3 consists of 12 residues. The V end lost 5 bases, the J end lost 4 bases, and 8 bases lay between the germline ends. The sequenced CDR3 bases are TGTGCCAGCAGCAGTAGGGGCACTGAA. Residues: CASSSRGTE. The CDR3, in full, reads CASSSRGTEAFF.

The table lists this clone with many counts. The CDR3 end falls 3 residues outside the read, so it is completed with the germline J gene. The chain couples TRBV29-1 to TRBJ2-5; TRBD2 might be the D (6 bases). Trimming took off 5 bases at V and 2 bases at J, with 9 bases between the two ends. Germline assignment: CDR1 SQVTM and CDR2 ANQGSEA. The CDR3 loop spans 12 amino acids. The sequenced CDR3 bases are TGCAGCGTTTTCGCGGGGCAAGAGACC. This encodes CSVFAGQET. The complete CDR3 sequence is CSVFAGQETQYF.

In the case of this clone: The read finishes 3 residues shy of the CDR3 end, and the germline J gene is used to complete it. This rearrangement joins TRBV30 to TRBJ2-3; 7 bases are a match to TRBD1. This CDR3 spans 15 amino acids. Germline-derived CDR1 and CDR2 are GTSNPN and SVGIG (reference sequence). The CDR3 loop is CAGQTGTAILRTQYF. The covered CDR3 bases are TGTGCCGGCCAAACCGGGACAGCCATTTTGCGGACG.

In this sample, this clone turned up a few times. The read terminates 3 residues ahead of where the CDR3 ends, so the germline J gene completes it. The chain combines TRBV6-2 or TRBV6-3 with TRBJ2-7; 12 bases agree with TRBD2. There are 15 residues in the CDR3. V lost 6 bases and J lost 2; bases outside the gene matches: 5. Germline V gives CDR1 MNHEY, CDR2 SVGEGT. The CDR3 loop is CASRSTSGGTYEQYF. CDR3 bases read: TGTGCCAGCAGGTCGACTAGCGGGGGAACCTACGAG.

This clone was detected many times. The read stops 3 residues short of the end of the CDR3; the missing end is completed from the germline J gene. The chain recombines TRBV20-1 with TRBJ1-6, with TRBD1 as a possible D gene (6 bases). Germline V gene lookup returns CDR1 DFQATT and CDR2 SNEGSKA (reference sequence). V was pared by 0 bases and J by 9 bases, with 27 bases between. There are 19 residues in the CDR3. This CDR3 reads CSARDPGVIDLEIGSPLHF. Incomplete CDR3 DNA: TGCAGTGCTAGAGATCCAGGGGTTATAGACCTGGAAATAGGTTCACCC.

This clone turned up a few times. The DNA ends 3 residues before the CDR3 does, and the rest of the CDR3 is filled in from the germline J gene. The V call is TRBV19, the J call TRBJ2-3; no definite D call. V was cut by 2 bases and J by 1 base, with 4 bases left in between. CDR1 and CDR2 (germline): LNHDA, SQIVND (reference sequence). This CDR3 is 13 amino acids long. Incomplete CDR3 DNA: TGTGCCAGTAGTATACAGGGCACAGATACG. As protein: CASSIQGTDT. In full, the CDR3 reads CASSIQGTDTQYF.

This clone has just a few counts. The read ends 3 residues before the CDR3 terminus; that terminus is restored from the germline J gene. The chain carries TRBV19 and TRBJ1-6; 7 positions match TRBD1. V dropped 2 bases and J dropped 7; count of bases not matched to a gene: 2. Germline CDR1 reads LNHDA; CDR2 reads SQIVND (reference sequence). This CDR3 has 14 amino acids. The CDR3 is CASSIQGGNSPLHF. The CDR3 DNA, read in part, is TGTGCCAGTAGTATACAGGGGGGCAATTCACCC.

CDR3 residues: CASSLPSYEQYF. The CDR3 bases that were read are TGTGCCAGCAGCTTACCTTCCTACGAG. The chain combines TRBV7-9 with TRBJ2-7; D is undetermined. From the germline J gene comes the end of the CDR3, since the read stops 3 residues before it. The CDR3 totals 12 residues. V gave up 2 bases and J gave up 1 base, with 3 bases separating them. Germline V gene lookup returns CDR1 SEHNR and CDR2 FQNEAQ (reference sequence).